This TCR beta chain derives from a study of patients and donors after allogeneic stem cell transplantation. Germline values: CDR1 SGHTA, CDR2 FQGNSA. The CDR3 is made up of 9 amino acids. Regarding this clonotype: One end of the junction fails to match germline, which may point to a read error.

TCRdb itself ran the RT-PCR reads through MiXCR, one entry per CDR3 protein. In the table there are approximately 170,000 distinct CDR3 sequences, nearly 25% of which are singletons. The receptor was isolated from a human donor who was either an allogeneic HSCT recipient or a stem cell or donor lymphocyte infusion donor (not recorded which). It is not recorded whose cells these are; they may come from a transplant donor. Sequenced: blood, either unsorted or a sorted T cell fraction (not recorded which). The rearrangement uses TRBV7-2 and TRBJ2-4; D remains ambiguous. CDR3: CASSLVSVF. The CDR3, as DNA: TGTGCCAGCAGCTTAGTGTCAGTCTTC.